Sequencing of this T cell receptor (beta chain) was carried out in a study of tumor-infiltrating lymphocytes in primary liver carcinoma. In the study overall: The study included patients who were men and women aged 30 to 69 years. Regardless of tissue type, samples showed similar yields of roughly 3.65 to 8 million productive TCRbeta reads.

TCR beta cDNA was made from 450 to 550 ng total RNA with a constant-region primer. Slightly modified ARM-PCR served as the procedure for the TCR beta libraries. These libraries came from three rounds of nested multiplex PCR. With TRBV1-TRBV30 forward primers and a C-beta reverse primer, the first two PCR rounds were run for approximately 10 cycles each. TCRdb processed the multiplex PCR reads anew with MiXCR; each CDR3 protein has one entry. This repertoire shows fewer than 350,000 distinct CDR3 sequences, around 60% found once; its top ten account for under 8%. CDR3 length: 13 amino acids. The V end was cut by 8 bases, the J end by 1 base, with 12 bases between. CDR1 MNHEY and CDR2 SVGEGT come from the germline V gene. In addition to blood RNA drawn from unsorted whole blood, germline DNA was extracted.

The chain links TRBV6-2 or TRBV6-3 to TRBJ2-7; D is undetermined. This clonotype was sampled from a man aged 40-49 years with primary liver carcinoma and hepatitis B virus infection. Input material: peripheral blood. As DNA, the CDR3 is TGTGCCAGCTGGGCTGGCGGATCCTACGAGCAGTACTTC. It encodes CASWAGGSYEQYF.